The present T cell receptor beta chain was sequenced within a study of blood T cell repertoires in COVID-19. Profiling relied on immunoSEQ multiplex PCR, and the TCRdb table lists in-frame clones only, not all of them. The sample yields approximately 22,000 clones, around four fifths seen once. The sample holds a few counts of this clone. This receptor was identified in a human donor in a cohort sampled during active COVID-19. The sample consisted of peripheral blood.

The CDR3 nucleotides are TGTGCCAGCAGCTATACAGGGGGCGGGACCGGGGAGCTGTTTTTT. The encoded protein is CASSYTGGGTGELFF. The gene calls are TRBV7-8 and TRBJ2-2, with TRBD1 matching over 9 bases. The CDR3 sequence is 15 residues long. After removal of 4 bases from V and 5 bases from J, the junction contained 5 bases not matched to a gene. CDR1 SGHVS and CDR2 FQNEAQ come from the germline V gene.